The 3 T cell receptor beta chains reported below all come from one sample, sequenced in a study of T cells in Graves' hyperthyroidism and ophthalmopathy. The CDR3 regions of TCR beta were amplified from RNA transcripts. HTBI primers were the set used in a first-round RT-PCR of the TCR CDR3. TCRdb re-derived calls from the multiplex PCR reads in MiXCR, one entry per CDR3 protein. The table includes about 210,000 distinct CDR3 sequences, roughly 15% detected once. The sample taken for sequencing was blood. These receptor sequences come from a man aged 50 to 60 with Graves' hyperthyroidism.

This chain uses TRBV7-3 with TRBJ1-1; D remains ambiguous. Germline V CDR1 and CDR2: SGHTA, FQGTGA. The CDR3 contains 14 residues. Between the trimmed V and J ends, which lost 5 bases and 2 bases, there was a span of 12 bases. The CDR3: CASSLGLPNTEAFF. CDR3 sequence (DNA): TGTGCCAGCAGCCTAGGGTTACCTAACACTGAAGCTTTCTTT. Based on the CDR3 plus reference TRBV7-3 and TRBJ1-1, the full variable domain is GAGVSQTPSNKVTEKGKYVELRCDPISGHTALYWYRQSLGQGPEFLIYFQGTGAADDSGLPNDRFFAVRPEGSVSTLKIQRTERGDSAVYLCASSLGLPNTEAFFGQGTRLTVV.

Many counts were recorded for this clonotype. The CDR3 spells CASSRDGNSYEQYF. Here the CDR3 DNA reads TGCGCCAGCTCCCGGGACGGAAACTCCTACGAGCAGTACTTC. The chain uses TRBV5-1 and TRBJ2-7, with D perhaps assigned TRBD1 or TRBD2 (5 bases each). Per the germline V gene, CDR1 is SGHRS and CDR2 is YFSETQ. V was clipped by 7 bases and J by 0 bases, with 14 bases between them. The CDR3 runs 14 residues.

This clonotype appeared many times. The chain uses TRBV28 and TRBJ2-7, with 8 bases that match TRBD2. Germline loops: CDR1 MDHEN, CDR2 SYDVKM. The CDR3 has 17 amino acids. V dropped 4 bases and J dropped 3; count of bases not matched to a gene: 14. The CDR3, as DNA: TGTGCCAGCAGTTCGGGGGGGCCACTACCAACCTTCTACGAGCAGTACTTC. As protein: CASSSGGPLPTFYEQYF.